Given below is one T cell receptor beta chain in context. These data originate in a study of blood T cell repertoires in COVID-19. Study-wide context: COVID-19 samples, acute and convalescent, were from the United States, Italy and Spain. T cells, B-cell-depleted T cells, or PBMCs supplied cDNA or gDNA.

The CDR3 runs 18 residues. Germline CDR1 SGHVS, CDR2 FQNEAQ. J gave up 4 bases and V 5 bases, and 15 bases lay outside the gene matches. In the original analysis: Researchers report that nucleated cell counts were estimated from reference gene primer amplification. Generated by immunoSEQ multiplex PCR, the TCRdb table keeps only in-frame clones and is missing some. The V and J calls and clone size come from that table; D and trimming were worked out from the DNA. The repertoire holds roughly 290,000 clones, with about nine tenths as singletons. The sequenced material came from peripheral blood. The chain is built from TRBV7-8 and TRBJ1-5; TRBD1 agrees at 9 bases. The sequence came from a woman younger than 45 with COVID-19, enrolled during active disease. The CDR3 region is CASSTGQGGDGVNQPQHF. The CDR3 nucleotides read TGTGCCAGCAGCACGGGACAGGGCGGGGATGGAGTAAATCAGCCCCAGCATTTT. The complete variable domain, with remaining parts taken from reference TRBV7-8 and TRBJ1-5, reads GAGVSQSPRYKVAKRGQDVALRCDPISGHVSLFWYQQALGQGPEFLTYFQNEAQLDKSGLPSDRFFAERPEGSVSTLKIQRTQQEDSAVYLCASSTGQGGDGVNQPQHFGDGTRLSIL.